In this sample, the clone carrying this T cell receptor (beta chain) turned up once. A clone one base away is much larger, so this may be a read error. The ends were cut back, 1 base at V and 4 bases at J, with 13 bases in the middle. The germline V gene has CDR1 SGHTA and CDR2 FQGNSA. This CDR3 is built from 16 residues. This specimen comes from a study of spatial heterogeneity in lung cancer. TCRdb analysed the 5' RACE reads with MiXCR anew, one entry per CDR3 protein. The table records about 70,000 distinct CDR3 sequences, less than 9.5% of them present only once. Noted time point: blood at routine non-recurrence follow-up after resection.

Sequences were derived from PBMCs, sampled at follow-up. The chain joins TRBV7-2 to TRBJ2-2, with D possibly matching TRBD2 (6 bases). This TCR was recovered from a female donor with early-stage non-small cell lung cancer. The CDR3 here is CASSLGRGTITGELFF. CDR3 coding DNA: TGTGCCAGCAGCTTAGGCCGCGGGACGATCACCGGGGAGCTGTTTTTT.